The clone carrying this T cell receptor beta chain was seen a single time. As yet, its antigen is unknown. Sequenced by immunoSEQ multiplex PCR; TCRdb stores in-frame clones only, minus some. This table has about 88,000 clones, about 95% appearing once. Trimming removed 2 bases at V and 5 bases at J, with 15 bases between. The CDR3 is 16 amino acids. Germline values: CDR1 LNHDA, CDR2 SQIVND (reference sequence). This sample is part of a study of graft-versus-host responses after intestinal transplantation. Background on the study: Following induction with anti-thymocyte globulin, all recipients were given tacrolimus and steroids for two to three years. Notes on the study in general: Graft-versus-host to host-versus-graft clonal ratios in allografts were high in patients with graft-donor T cell macrochimerism. The marrow of recipients harbored GvH clones, and ileum or blood showed some of them first. Early post-transplant falls in HvG clones accompanied the peak levels of circulating GvH clones.

The sequence derives from a human donor who was the organ donor for an intestinal transplant. The V call is TRBV19, the J call TRBJ1-4; tentatively, D is TRBD1 (6 bases). Here the sequenced sample was unstimulated CD4+ T cells sorted from spleen or lymph node cells, taken before transplant. In DNA, the CDR3 is TGTGCCAGTAGTATACGGTGGACAGAGCTAAATGAAAAACTGTTTTTT. Residues: CASSIRWTELNEKLFF.